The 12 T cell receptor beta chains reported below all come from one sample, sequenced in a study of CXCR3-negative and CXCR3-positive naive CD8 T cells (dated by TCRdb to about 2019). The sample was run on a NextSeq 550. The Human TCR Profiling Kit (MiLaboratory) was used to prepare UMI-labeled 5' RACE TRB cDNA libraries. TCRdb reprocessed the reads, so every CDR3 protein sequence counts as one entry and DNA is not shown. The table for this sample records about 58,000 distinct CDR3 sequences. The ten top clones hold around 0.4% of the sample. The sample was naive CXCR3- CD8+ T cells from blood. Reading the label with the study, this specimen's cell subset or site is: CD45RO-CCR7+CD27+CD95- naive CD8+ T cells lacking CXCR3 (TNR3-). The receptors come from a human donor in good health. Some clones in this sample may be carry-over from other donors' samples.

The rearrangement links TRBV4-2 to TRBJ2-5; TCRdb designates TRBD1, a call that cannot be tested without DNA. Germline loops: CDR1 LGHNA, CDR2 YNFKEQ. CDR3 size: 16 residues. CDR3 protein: CASSQESGGGAETRYF.

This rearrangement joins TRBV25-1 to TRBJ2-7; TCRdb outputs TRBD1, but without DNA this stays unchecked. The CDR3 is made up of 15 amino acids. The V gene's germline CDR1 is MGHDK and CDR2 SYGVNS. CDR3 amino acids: CASSAGTGASYEQYF.

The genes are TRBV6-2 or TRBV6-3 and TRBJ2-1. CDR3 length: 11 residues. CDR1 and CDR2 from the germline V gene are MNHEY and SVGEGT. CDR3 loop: CASYRDNEQFF.

CDR3 region: CASSQDPGGVGANVLTF. V is TRBV4-3 and J is TRBJ2-6; TCRdb returns TRBD2, unconfirmable since there is no DNA. The CDR3 spans 17 residues. CDR1 and CDR2 from the germline V gene are LGHNA and YSLEER.

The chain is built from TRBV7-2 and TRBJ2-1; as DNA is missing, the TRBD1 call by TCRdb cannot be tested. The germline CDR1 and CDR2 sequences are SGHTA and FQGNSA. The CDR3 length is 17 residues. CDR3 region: CASSPPFVAVFNNEQFF.

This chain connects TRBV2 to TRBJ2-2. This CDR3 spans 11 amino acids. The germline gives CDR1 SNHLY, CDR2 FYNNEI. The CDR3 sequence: CASSGRGMVFF.

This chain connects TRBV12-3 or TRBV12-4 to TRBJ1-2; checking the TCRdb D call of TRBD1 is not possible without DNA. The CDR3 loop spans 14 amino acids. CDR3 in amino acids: CASSNGQSNYGYTF.

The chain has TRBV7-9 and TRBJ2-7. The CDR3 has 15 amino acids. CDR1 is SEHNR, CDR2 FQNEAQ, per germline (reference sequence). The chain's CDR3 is CASSSKGQVTYEQYF.

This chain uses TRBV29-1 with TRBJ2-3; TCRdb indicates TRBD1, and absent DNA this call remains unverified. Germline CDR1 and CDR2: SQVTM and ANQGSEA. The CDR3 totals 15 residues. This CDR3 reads CSVEGIGGWTDTQYF.

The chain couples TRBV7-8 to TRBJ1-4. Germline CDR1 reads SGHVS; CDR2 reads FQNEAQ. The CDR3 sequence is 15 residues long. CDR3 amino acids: CASSLAFRDTEKLFF.

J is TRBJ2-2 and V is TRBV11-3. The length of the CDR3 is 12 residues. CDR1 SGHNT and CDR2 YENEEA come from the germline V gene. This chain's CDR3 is CASSLTAGELFF.

The CDR3 here is CSAGPLTGDKNTGELFF. V usage is TRBV29-1 and J usage is TRBJ2-2; the D call from TCRdb, TRBD1, cannot be confirmed without DNA. This CDR3 has 17 amino acids. Germline CDR1 is SQVTM and CDR2 is ANQGSEA.